These 30 T cell receptor beta chains share one sample of origin, sequenced in a study of blood T cell repertoires in COVID-19. The repertoire was sequenced with immunoSEQ multiplex PCR; TCRdb's copy has only in-frame clones and lacks some. The table lists 350,000 to 450,000 clones, approximately 89% of them singletons. What was sequenced was peripheral blood. These receptors originate from an older woman with COVID-19, enrolled during active disease.

The rearrangement links TRBV7-3 to TRBJ2-2, with TRBD1 as a possible D gene (6 bases). Trimming removed 3 bases at V and 0 bases at J, with 8 bases between. Germline V CDR1 and CDR2: SGHTA, FQGTGA. This CDR3 has 15 residues. The CDR3 reads CASSFGGTNTGELFF. CDR3 DNA sequence: TGTGCCAGCAGCTTTGGGGGCACGAACACCGGGGAGCTGTTTTTT. Full variable domain (missing parts from reference TRBV7-3 and TRBJ2-2): GAGVSQTPSNKVTEKGKYVELRCDPISGHTALYWYRQSLGQGPEFLIYFQGTGAADDSGLPNDRFFAVRPEGSVSTLKIQRTERGDSAVYLCASSFGGTNTGELFFGEGSRLTVL.

The CDR3 reads CASSPLGANTEAFF. CDR3 nucleotide sequence: TGTGCCAGCAGTCCGTTAGGGGCGAACACTGAAGCTTTCTTT. J is TRBJ1-1 and V is TRBV6-5, with a possible D match to TRBD1 (5 bases). V lost 5 bases, J lost 1 base, and 11 bases lay in between. Germline CDR1 and CDR2: MNHEY and SVGAGI. The CDR3 covers 14 residues.

The chain recombines TRBV28 with TRBJ1-6; D is unclear. This CDR3 spans 14 amino acids. Germline V lookup: CDR1 MDHEN, CDR2 SYDVKM. Trimming left V 2 bases short and J 9 bases short, with 11 bases between. The CDR3 spells CASSLTARASPLHF. The CDR3 DNA follows: TGTGCCAGCAGTTTAACAGCCCGAGCTTCACCCCTCCACTTT. The variable domain in full, completed from reference TRBV28 and TRBJ1-6, reads DVKVTQSSRYLVKRTGEKVFLECVQDMDHENMFWYRQDPGLGLRLIYFSYDVKMKEKGDIPEGYSVSREKKERFSLILESASTNQTSMYLCASSLTARASPLHFGNGTRLTVT.

This clone has just a few counts. The chain combines TRBV29-1 with TRBJ2-5; TRBD1 matches at 8 bases. Germline V gene data show CDR1 as SQVTM and CDR2 as ANQGSEA. J lost 5 bases, V lost 4 bases, and 9 bases had no gene match. The CDR3 sequence is 14 residues long. CDR3 bases: TGCAGCGTTGGGTCCAACAGGGGGGAGGAGACCCAGTACTTC. Amino acids: CSVGSNRGEETQYF.

The rearrangement joins TRBV5-1 to TRBJ2-7; a possible D gene is TRBD2 (5 bases). The CDR3 is 14 residues long. The germline V gene has CDR1 SGHRS and CDR2 YFSETQ. V was trimmed by 3 bases and J by 3 bases, leaving 13 bases between them. CDR3 region: CASSSDPGNYEQYF. The CDR3 DNA is TGCGCCAGCAGCTCAGACCCGGGGAACTACGAGCAGTACTTC.

The chain is built from TRBV28 and TRBJ1-1; 9 nucleotides match TRBD1. The J segment lost 6 bases and the V segment lost 6 bases, leaving 8 bases of the junction unmatched. Germline values: CDR1 MDHEN, CDR2 SYDVKM. The CDR3 sequence is 14 residues long. The DNA for the CDR3 is TGTGCCAGCAGCCCTTTAGACAGGGGGTCTGAAGCTTTCTTT. This sequence encodes CASSPLDRGSEAFF. The variable domain in full, with the rest retrieved from reference TRBV28 and TRBJ1-1, is DVKVTQSSRYLVKRTGEKVFLECVQDMDHENMFWYRQDPGLGLRLIYFSYDVKMKEKGDIPEGYSVSREKKERFSLILESASTNQTSMYLCASSPLDRGSEAFFGQGTRLTVV.

This sequence joins TRBV25-1 and TRBJ1-2; D unclear. The V gene lost 8 bases and the J gene lost 7 bases, with 17 bases spanning the gap. The CDR3 spans 13 residues. CDR1 is MGHDK, CDR2 SYGVNS, per germline. CDR3 sequence (DNA): TGTGCCAGCGTAGGAACATTGGGCCTTGGCTACACCTTC. This gives the protein CASVGTLGLGYTF.

The rearrangement joins TRBV12-3 or TRBV12-4 to TRBJ2-7; no clear D. With 3 bases removed from V and 4 bases from J, the gap between germline ends came to 7 bases. This CDR3 is built from 12 residues. Here the CDR3 DNA reads TGTGCCAGCAGTTTTCTCCTTTACGAGCAGTACTTC. This translates into CASSFLLYEQYF.

The chain couples TRBV10-3 to TRBJ2-7; possible D gene TRBD2, 7 bases. The germline CDR1 and CDR2 sequences are ENHRY and SYGVKD. V lost 5 bases to trimming and J lost 2 bases, with 16 bases between them. The CDR3 totals 15 residues. The CDR3 reads CAISPATGGAYEQYF. The CDR3 DNA reads as TGTGCCATCAGTCCGGCAACGGGGGGCGCCTACGAGCAGTACTTC.

The chain uses TRBV27 and TRBJ2-3; possible D gene TRBD1, 5 bases. Germline CDR1 reads MNHEY; CDR2 reads SMNVEV (reference sequence). CDR3 length: 14 amino acids. Trimming removed 3 bases from V and 7 bases from J, with 14 bases in between. This chain's CDR3 is CASSFQGPTNTQYF. CDR3 nucleotides: TGTGCCAGCAGTTTCCAGGGCCCCACGAATACGCAGTATTTT.

On this clone: This same CDR3 is encoded by further DNA sequences in the sample. The chain links TRBV18 to TRBJ2-7; a possible D gene is TRBD1 (6 bases). This CDR3 contains 13 residues. Trimming removed 3 bases from V and 2 bases from J, with 8 bases in between. Germline V gene lookup returns CDR1 KGHSH and CDR2 LQKENI. CDR3 DNA sequence: TGTGCCAGCTCACCCGGACAGACCTACGAGCAGTACTTC. This sequence encodes CASSPGQTYEQYF.

The chain is built from TRBV19 and TRBJ2-7; no clear D gene. This CDR3 spans 14 amino acids. Germline lookup yields CDR1 LNHDA and CDR2 SQIVND (reference sequence). Trimming cost V 6 bases and J 0 bases, with 12 bases left between them. CDR3 in amino acids: CASSTTSNSYEQYF. The DNA for the CDR3 is TGTGCCAGTAGCACAACATCCAACTCCTACGAGCAGTACTTC.

V and J are TRBV7-9 and TRBJ2-7, with TRBD1 as a possible D gene (6 bases). The germline gives CDR1 SEHNR, CDR2 FQNEAQ (reference sequence). The CDR3 runs 16 residues. Trimming took 0 bases from V and 2 from J, leaving 14 bases between them. The CDR3 coding sequence is TGTGCCAGCAGCTTAGCGGGCAGGGGTAATCCCTACGAGCAGTACTTC. Its translation is CASSLAGRGNPYEQYF.

The rearrangement uses TRBV7-2 and TRBJ2-7; 8 positions match TRBD2. Germline lookup yields CDR1 SGHTA and CDR2 FQGNSA. The V segment lost 5 bases and the J segment 3 bases; nucleotides outside the gene matches: 6. The CDR3 has 14 residues. CDR3 in amino acids: CASSPRGAHYEQYF. The CDR3 DNA reads as TGTGCCAGCAGCCCGCGGGGGGCTCACTACGAGCAGTACTTC. The variable domain in full, completed from reference TRBV7-2 and TRBJ2-7, reads GAGVSQSPSNKVTEKGKDVELRCDPISGHTALYWYRQSLGQGLEFLIYFQGNSAPDKSGLPSDRFSAERTGGSVSTLTIQRTQQEDSAVYLCASSPRGAHYEQYFGPGTRLTVT.

The J gene is TRBJ2-2, the V gene TRBV5-1, with D perhaps TRBD1 (6 bases). Trimming shortened V by 4 bases and J by 6 bases, and 10 bases separated the two germline ends. This CDR3 region has 13 residues. CDR1 SGHRS and CDR2 YFSETQ come from the germline V gene. CDR3 residues: CASSRPGAGELFF. The CDR3 region has the DNA TGCGCCAGCAGCCGCCCAGGGGCCGGGGAGCTGTTTTTT.

The chain uses TRBV29-1 and TRBJ1-1, with D unclear. The CDR3 totals 12 residues. V was clipped by 6 bases and J by 0 bases, with 8 bases between them. Germline CDR1 and CDR2: SQVTM and ANQGSEA. The CDR3 nucleotides read TGCAGCGTAGGGAGGGTGAACACTGAAGCTTTCTTT. Its translation is CSVGRVNTEAFF.

The genes are TRBV7-9 and TRBJ1-4, with D tentatively TRBD1 (5 bases). This CDR3 is 16 amino acids long. Trimming pared 3 bases from V and 8 bases from J, leaving 19 bases between. Germline V gives CDR1 SEHNR, CDR2 FQNEAQ (reference sequence). The CDR3 coding sequence is TGTGCCAGCAGCTTTATTGGGGCGACGGTTAAGGAAAAACTGTTTTTT. Translated: CASSFIGATVKEKLFF.

A single count supports this clone. This chain links TRBV2 with TRBJ1-5; 7 positions agree with TRBD1. The CDR3 loop spans 18 amino acids. V lost 2 bases and J lost 0; bases outside the gene matches: 10. CDR1 is SNHLY and CDR2 is FYNNEI in the germline V gene. CDR3 DNA: TGTGCCAGCAGTGAACTAGGGACAGTTGGGGATAGCAATCAGCCCCAGCATTTT. Translating gives CASSELGTVGDSNQPQHF.

This chain uses TRBV12-3 or TRBV12-4 with TRBJ1-1, with no clear D. CDR3 size: 13 residues. Trimming stripped 1 base from V and 4 bases from J, with 7 bases between. CDR3 bases: TGTGCCAGCAGTTTAGACGGGTCCACTGAAGCTTTCTTT. Its translation is CASSLDGSTEAFF.

This sequence joins TRBV6-1 and TRBJ1-2, with TRBD1 matching 7 bases. This CDR3 has 13 amino acids. The V gene end was trimmed by 5 bases and the J gene end by 4 bases; junction bases not matched to a gene: 4. Germline lookup yields CDR1 MNHNS and CDR2 SASEGT. The CDR3 bases are TGTGCCAGCAGTCGGGGACAGATCTATGGCTACACCTTC. Translated, it gives CASSRGQIYGYTF.

The CDR3 here is CASSVSTSGEQFF. CDR3 DNA sequence: TGTGCCAGCAGCGTTTCGACTAGCGGTGAGCAGTTCTTC. The chain has TRBV9 and TRBJ2-1, with TRBD2 matching over 9 bases. The germline gives CDR1 SGDLS, CDR2 YYNGEE. The CDR3 loop spans 13 amino acids. V lost 2 bases, J lost 9 bases, and 3 bases stayed unmatched.

This chain uses TRBV5-8 with TRBJ2-7, with 7 bases identical to TRBD2. V dropped 4 bases and J dropped 2; count of bases not matched to a gene: 9. CDR1 and CDR2 from the germline V gene are SGHTS and YDEGEE. The CDR3 is 15 amino acids. This chain's CDR3 is CASSRPRGRTYEQYF. The CDR3 DNA sequence: TGTGCCAGCAGCCGCCCGCGGGGGAGAACCTACGAGCAGTACTTC.

This chain links TRBV11-1 with TRBJ1-1; D is possibly TRBD1 (5 bases). There are 11 residues in the CDR3. Germline CDR1 is SGHAT and CDR2 is FQDESV (reference sequence). Trimming pared 4 bases from V and 7 bases from J, leaving 7 bases between. The CDR3 is CASSSQGEAFF. The CDR3, as DNA: TGTGCCAGCAGCTCCCAGGGTGAAGCTTTCTTT.

This clone was seen only once. CDR3 region: CASSLAEPSTDTQYF. Here the CDR3 DNA reads TGTGCCAGCAGCTTAGCCGAGCCGAGCACAGATACGCAGTATTTT. The V call is TRBV11-2, the J call TRBJ2-3; D unresolved. Trimming cost V 1 base and J 0 bases, with 8 bases left between them. This CDR3 has 15 amino acids. The germline V gene has CDR1 SGHAT and CDR2 FQNNGV.

This clone came up once. The CDR3 reads CASSLPPGQGGEQYF. The CDR3, as DNA: TGCGCCAGCAGCTTGCCGCCGGGACAGGGTGGCGAGCAGTACTTC. This chain connects TRBV5-1 to TRBJ2-7; TRBD1 matches 9 bases. Germline CDR1 is SGHRS and CDR2 is YFSETQ. CDR3 length equals 15 residues. V shed 1 base, J shed 6 bases, and the junction held 8 bases outside the gene matches.

V gene TRBV6-5 combines with J gene TRBJ1-1, with 9 bases identical to TRBD1. Germline loops: CDR1 MNHEY, CDR2 SVGAGI. The CDR3 is 14 residues long. J lost 5 bases, V lost 0 bases, and 1 base had no gene match. CDR3 amino acids: CASSYSDRGTEAFF. The CDR3 region has the DNA TGTGCCAGCAGTTACTCGGACAGGGGTACTGAAGCTTTCTTT.

The chain joins TRBV7-9 to TRBJ2-7; 7 nucleotides align to TRBD1. The CDR3 has 14 amino acids. CDR1 and CDR2 (germline): SEHNR, FQNEAQ (reference sequence). V lost 4 bases, J lost 6 bases, and 9 bases stayed unmatched. The CDR3 is CASSSPWTGGEQYF. The CDR3 bases are TGTGCCAGCAGCTCCCCCTGGACAGGCGGCGAGCAGTACTTC.

The CDR3 spells CASSQGSAGAGGYTF. DNA for the CDR3: TGTGCCAGCAGCCAAGGGAGTGCGGGGGCGGGTGGCTACACCTTC. The chain employs TRBV4-2 and TRBJ1-2; weak D call: TRBD1 (6 bases). CDR1 and CDR2 from the germline V gene are LGHNA and YNFKEQ. The CDR3 length is 15 residues. V dropped 1 base and J dropped 7 bases, with 16 bases sitting between them.

The chain is built from TRBV19 and TRBJ1-5, with D possibly TRBD1 on 6 matching bases. Per the germline V gene, CDR1 is LNHDA and CDR2 is SQIVND (reference sequence). The CDR3 runs to 14 residues. V was shortened by 0 bases and J by 7 bases, with 10 bases between the two germline ends. In DNA, the CDR3 is TGTGCCAGTAGTATAGAAGGGGGAGGGCAGCCCCAGCATTTT. This gives the protein CASSIEGGGQPQHF.

The genes are TRBV15 and TRBJ2-1; 8 nucleotides match TRBD1. This CDR3 is 16 amino acids long. The V segment lost 5 bases and the J segment 1 base; nucleotides outside the gene matches: 7. Per germline, CDR1 LNHNV and CDR2 YYDKDF (reference sequence). CDR3 in DNA: TGTGCCACCAGCGGCGACAGGGGTAGGTCCTACAATGAGCAGTTCTTC. Residues: CATSGDRGRSYNEQFF.